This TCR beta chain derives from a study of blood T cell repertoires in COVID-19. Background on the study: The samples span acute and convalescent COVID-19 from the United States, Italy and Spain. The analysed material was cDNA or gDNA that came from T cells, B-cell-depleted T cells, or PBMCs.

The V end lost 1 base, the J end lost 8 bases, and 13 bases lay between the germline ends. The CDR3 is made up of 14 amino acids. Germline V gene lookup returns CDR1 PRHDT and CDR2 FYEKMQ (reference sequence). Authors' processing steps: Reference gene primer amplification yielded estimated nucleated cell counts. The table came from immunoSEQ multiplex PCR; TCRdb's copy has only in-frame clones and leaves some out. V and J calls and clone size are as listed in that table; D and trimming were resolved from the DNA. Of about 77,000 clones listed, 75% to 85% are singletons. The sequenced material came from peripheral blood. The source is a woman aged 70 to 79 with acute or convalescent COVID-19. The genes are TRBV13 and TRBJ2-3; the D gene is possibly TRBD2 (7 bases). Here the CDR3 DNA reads TGTGCCAGCAGCTTAGCGGGGGGCAGGGGTACGCAGTATTTT. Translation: CASSLAGGRGTQYF.